This T cell receptor beta chain was observed in a study of T cells after yellow fever vaccination (dated by TCRdb to between 2018 and 2021). Study-level background: Libraries from fractions with low cell numbers were prepared with the SMART-Seq v4 Ultra Low Input RNA kit. To follow T-cell clones before and after primary and booster YFV17D yellow fever vaccination, bulk TCR alpha and beta repertoires were sequenced over time. Two healthy male donors made up the cohort, one aged 18 to 30 years and the other aged 30 to 40 years. Blood samples were taken at several timepoints before and after primary and secondary immunization, and bulk PBMC replicates and cell subsets were isolated.

Germline trimming: 6 bases from V, 7 bases from J; junction bases outside gene matches: 17. The germline V gene encodes CDR1 KGHSH and CDR2 LQKENI. The CDR3 sequence holds 16 residues, the cysteine and phenylalanine included. Here the CDR3 DNA is all that survives: 48 bases in frame from base 1. For this clonotype: The antigen it binds to is not known. Nothing much larger sits one base from this clone, and base qualities are not available.

What this sample's treatment or condition label stands for: live attenuated yellow fever vaccine strain. At each blood-draw timepoint, two biological replicates of bulk PBMCs were collected. A standard Ficoll-Paque protocol was used to isolate PBMCs from peripheral blood. TriZol was used to extract RNA from bulk PBMCs, from CD4 and CD8 fractions, and from dextramer-positive and dextramer-negative fractions. Paper-wide results and their limitations: A small share of clonotypes was detected in both CD4 and CD8 compartments, with the overlap likely arising from convergent recombination. Most clones expanded after primary vaccination were re-detected after the booster (96% of CD4 and roughly 87% of CD8), suggesting broad memory maintenance. Computational filtering was needed because FACS-sorted repertoires could contain abundant contaminating clonotypes from the bulk population. Compared with the primary T-cell response, the secondary T-cell response was weaker but faster, peaking on day 5 rather than day 15. Because only two donors were included in the study, the extent to which the findings can be generalized is limited.

Synthesis of TCR cDNA relied on 5'RACE template switching, a step that introduced a universal primer site along with unique molecular identifiers. Priming for cDNA synthesis came from both the TCR alpha and TCR beta constant segments. Library amplification used two PCR steps, and the second PCR step added sample barcodes and sequencing adapters. Sequencing of libraries was performed on Illumina HiSeq 2500 (2x100 bp) or NovaSeq (2x150 bp). In the source study's methods: MIGEC handled demultiplexing of reads and collapsing into UMI consensus sequences, while MiXCR performed V(D)J alignment. Using edgeR on replicate PBMC samples, clonotypes were called vaccine-responding if FDR was below 0.01 and the log2 fold change was above 5 up to day 15. Each bulk clonotype received a CD4 or CD8 identity based on whether the sequenced CD4 or CD8 repertoire contained that clonotype at higher abundance. The public reads were run again by TCRdb, first through fastp at Q25 and then through MiXCR, and only productive beta chains were kept. Rows with one shared CDR3 protein collapse into an entry with the most common genes and DNA. Here the V and J calls rest on TCRdb's processing, not on the authors' analysis. The sample profile shows roughly 520,000 distinct CDR3 sequences; 21% of them were found once. The ten biggest clones cover approximately 16% of the sample.

The sequenced sample was PBMCs, obtained about 21 days after the first yellow fever vaccination. The receptor was derived from a man aged 18 to 35 who received the YFV17D yellow fever vaccine. The chain was built from TRBV18 and TRBJ2-7, with 8 central nucleotides matching TRBD2. The CDR3: CASSPSRETSDPEQYF. The DNA sequence is given as TGTGCCAGCTCCCCCAGCCGTGAGACTAGCGACCCGGAGCAGTACTTC.